The rows below give T cell receptor beta chains drawn from one sample of a study of response to subunit inactivated influenza vaccine. TCRdb reprocessed the RT-PCR reads via MiXCR and lists one record per CDR3 protein. Of roughly 500,000 distinct CDR3 sequences listed, 20% to 25% are singletons. This same sample was also taken into another study, of T cells expressing NK-cell markers.

Specimen: CD4+ T cells sorted from PBMCs, collected about 11 days after vaccination. These receptors all stem from a man aged 50 to 60 who received an inactivated influenza vaccine. Both conserved end residues are part of each CDR3. D genes are given only for firm matches. Size is omitted from some rows. Given values are once, few, many or a class for expanded clones.

CDR3: CATSPGDRGTEKLFF
DNA: TGTGCCACCAGTCCCGGGGACAGGGGGACTGAAAAACTGTTTTTT
size: few
D: TRBD1
J: TRBJ1-4
V: TRBV24-1

CDR3: CASSLVSPTQETQYF
DNA: TGCGCCAGCAGCTTGGTATCCCCAACCCAAGAGACCCAGTACTTC
size: -
D: -
J: TRBJ2-5
V: TRBV5-1

CDR3: CASSLRDELTEAFF
DNA: TGTGCCAGCAGCTTGAGGGACGAACTCACTGAAGCTTTCTTT
size: few
D: -
J: TRBJ1-1
V: TRBV5-8

CDR3: CASSDGGRAKQFF
DNA: TGTGCCAGCAGTGACGGGGGGAGGGCAAAGCAGTTCTTC
size: -
D: TRBD2
J: TRBJ2-1
V: TRBV6-2/TRBV6-3

CDR3: CSVEDRAGASTDTQYF
DNA: TGCAGCGTTGAAGATCGGGCGGGGGCCAGCACAGATACGCAGTATTTT
size: -
D: -
J: TRBJ2-3
V: TRBV29-1

CDR3: CASGLGDRSNEKLFF
DNA: TGCGCCAGCGGCCTTGGGGACAGGAGTAATGAAAAACTGTTTTTT
size: many
D: TRBD1
J: TRBJ1-4
V: TRBV5-1

CDR3: CASSLAGAAGELFF
DNA: TGTGCCAGTAGTTTAGCGGGAGCGGCCGGGGAGCTGTTTTTT
size: -
D: TRBD2
J: TRBJ2-2
V: TRBV19

CDR3: CASSIRLAPNTGELFF
DNA: TGTGCCAGCAGCATCAGACTAGCGCCGAACACCGGGGAGCTGTTTTTT
size: -
D: TRBD2
J: TRBJ2-2
V: TRBV5-5

CDR3: CASRRTVSSYEQYF
DNA: TGTGCCAGCAGGCGGACGGTGAGCTCCTACGAGCAGTACTTC
size: -
D: -
J: TRBJ2-7
V: TRBV6-2/TRBV6-3

CDR3: CAISTGTGGNQPQHF
DNA: TGTGCCATCAGTACCGGGACAGGGGGCAATCAGCCCCAGCATTTT
size: -
D: TRBD1
J: TRBJ1-5
V: TRBV10-3

CDR3: CASSSLGQSYEQYF
DNA: TGTGCCAGCAGCTCTCTGGGACAATCCTACGAGCAGTACTTC
size: -
D: -
J: TRBJ2-7
V: TRBV7-9

CDR3: CSATGTSGGGSDTQYF
DNA: TGCAGTGCTACCGGGACTAGCGGGGGGGGGTCAGATACGCAGTATTTT
size: -
D: TRBD2
J: TRBJ2-3
V: TRBV20-1

CDR3: CSARRSQETQYF
DNA: TGCAGTGCTAGAAGGAGCCAAGAGACCCAGTACTTC
size: -
D: -
J: TRBJ2-5
V: TRBV20-1

CDR3: CASSEGTFSTDTQYF
DNA: TGTGCCAGCAGCGAGGGGACCTTCAGCACAGATACGCAGTATTTT
size: many
D: -
J: TRBJ2-3
V: TRBV9

CDR3: CASSPTTSGNTIYF
DNA: TGTGCCAGCTCCCCCACGACCTCTGGAAACACCATATATTTT
size: -
D: -
J: TRBJ1-3
V: TRBV12-3/TRBV12-4

CDR3: CASRADRTNEKLFF
DNA: TGTGCCAGCAGAGCCGACAGAACTAATGAAAAACTGTTTTTT
size: few
D: -
J: TRBJ1-4
V: TRBV2

CDR3: CASSYYRDRSYEQYF
DNA: TGTGCCAGCAGCTATTATAGGGACAGGAGCTACGAGCAGTACTTC
size: -
D: TRBD1
J: TRBJ2-7
V: TRBV7-8

CDR3: CASSPIGSRVFGNTIYF
DNA: TGTGCCAGCAGTCCGATAGGGAGTAGGGTCTTTGGAAACACCATATATTTT
size: many
D: -
J: TRBJ1-3
V: TRBV12-3/TRBV12-4

CDR3: CSVGDRGLEKLFF
DNA: TGCAGCGTCGGTGACAGGGGGCTTGAAAAACTGTTTTTT
size: -
D: TRBD1
J: TRBJ1-4
V: TRBV29-1

CDR3: CASSYGVKRAPLHF
DNA: TGTGCCAGCAGTTACGGGGTCAAGAGGGCACCCCTCCACTTT
size: few
D: -
J: TRBJ1-6
V: TRBV12-3/TRBV12-4

CDR3: CASSLEADNEQFF
DNA: TGTGCCAGCAGCTTAGAGGCTGACAATGAGCAGTTCTTC
size: -
D: -
J: TRBJ2-1
V: TRBV11-3

CDR3: CASSFNQQGSNTQYF
DNA: TGTGCCAGCAGTTTTAACCAACAGGGTTCGAATACGCAGTATTTT
size: -
D: -
J: TRBJ2-3
V: TRBV6-5

CDR3: CASSFPQGRESIQYF
DNA: TGTGCCAGCAGTTTCCCACAGGGGAGGGAGAGCATTCAGTACTTC
size: -
D: -
J: TRBJ2-4
V: TRBV28

CDR3: CASSLATGLSEKLFF
DNA: TGTGCCAGCAGCTTAGCCACAGGGTTGAGTGAAAAACTGTTTTTT
size: once
D: -
J: TRBJ1-4
V: TRBV7-2

CDR3: CASSRYGRDEREKLFF
DNA: TGTGCCAGCAGCCGCTATGGGAGGGATGAGCGTGAAAAACTGTTTTTT
size: -
D: -
J: TRBJ1-4
V: TRBV5-4

CDR3: CASTQGGAGSNQPQHF
DNA: TGTGCCAGCACCCAGGGGGGGGCGGGCAGCAATCAGCCCCAGCATTTT
size: few
D: TRBD1
J: TRBJ1-5
V: TRBV28

CDR3: CASSPGLAGRRTDTQYF
DNA: TGTGCCAGCAGCCCGGGACTAGCGGGGCGACGCACAGATACGCAGTATTTT
size: -
D: TRBD2
J: TRBJ2-3
V: TRBV7-2

CDR3: CASSPRTSGGAYYEQYF
DNA: TGTGCCAGCAGTCCGCGGACTAGCGGGGGGGCTTACTACGAGCAGTACTTC
size: few
D: TRBD2
J: TRBJ2-7
V: TRBV27

CDR3: CSVRTGTENTEAFF
DNA: TGCAGCGTTAGAACCGGGACAGAAAACACTGAAGCTTTCTTT
size: -
D: TRBD1
J: TRBJ1-1
V: TRBV29-1

CDR3: CASSPSGGGSYNEQFF
DNA: TGTGCCAGCAGTCCTAGCGGGGGGGGATCCTACAATGAGCAGTTCTTC
size: -
D: TRBD2
J: TRBJ2-1
V: TRBV12-3/TRBV12-4

CDR3: CASSFLGGSLHDEQFF
DNA: TGTGCCAGCAGCTTCCTCGGCGGGTCGTTACATGATGAGCAGTTCTTC
size: few
D: -
J: TRBJ2-1
V: TRBV7-8

CDR3: CASTTGGANTEAFF
DNA: TGTGCCAGCACCACAGGGGGCGCTAACACTGAAGCTTTCTTT
size: -
D: TRBD1
J: TRBJ1-1
V: TRBV12-3/TRBV12-4

CDR3: CASRFSGGRDTGELFF
DNA: TGCGCCAGCAGGTTTAGCGGGGGCCGGGACACCGGGGAGCTGTTTTTT
size: -
D: TRBD2
J: TRBJ2-2
V: TRBV5-1

CDR3: CASSSRGGLTGELFF
DNA: TGTGCCAGCAGTTCCAGAGGGGGGCTCACCGGGGAGCTGTTTTTT
size: -
D: -
J: TRBJ2-2
V: TRBV6-5

CDR3: CASSTMYNEQFF
DNA: TGTGCCAGCAGTACCATGTACAATGAGCAGTTCTTC
size: -
D: -
J: TRBJ2-1
V: TRBV12-3/TRBV12-4

CDR3: CASSISGRQETQYF
DNA: TGTGCCAGCAGTATTAGCGGGAGACAAGAGACCCAGTACTTC
size: -
D: TRBD2
J: TRBJ2-5
V: TRBV12-3/TRBV12-4

CDR3: CASSATGQGYSSYEQYF
DNA: TGTGCCAGCAGTGCTACGGGACAGGGGTATAGCTCCTACGAGCAGTACTTC
size: few
D: TRBD1
J: TRBJ2-7
V: TRBV6-1

CDR3: CASSPGGPNYGYTF
DNA: TGTGCCAGCAGCCCAGGGGGCCCAAACTATGGCTACACCTTC
size: -
D: TRBD1
J: TRBJ1-2
V: TRBV11-2

CDR3: CSAGQGTNEKLFF
DNA: TGCAGTGCCGGACAGGGAACTAATGAAAAACTGTTTTTT
size: -
D: TRBD1
J: TRBJ1-4
V: TRBV20-1

CDR3: CASSTRTGLSTEAFF
DNA: TGTGCCAGCAGTACCCGGACAGGTTTGAGCACTGAAGCTTTCTTT
size: -
D: TRBD1
J: TRBJ1-1
V: TRBV6-2/TRBV6-3

CDR3: CSAFPGTGGDQETQYF
DNA: TGCAGTGCTTTCCCAGGGACAGGGGGTGACCAAGAGACCCAGTACTTC
size: few
D: TRBD1
J: TRBJ2-5
V: TRBV20-1

CDR3: CASSIRTSGDTGELFF
DNA: TGTGCCAGCAGCATACGGACTAGCGGAGACACCGGGGAGCTGTTTTTT
size: -
D: TRBD2
J: TRBJ2-2
V: TRBV11-2

CDR3: CASSQRGGKGYTF
DNA: TGTGCCAGCAGCCAACGCGGGGGGAAGGGCTACACCTTC
size: few
D: -
J: TRBJ1-2
V: TRBV3-1

CDR3: CSVEQGGQETQYF
DNA: TGCAGCGTTGAACAGGGGGGACAAGAGACCCAGTACTTC
size: few
D: -
J: TRBJ2-5
V: TRBV29-1

CDR3: CATSRVGGEGDTQYF
DNA: TGTGCCACCAGCAGAGTTGGGGGAGAGGGCGATACGCAGTATTTT
size: -
D: -
J: TRBJ2-3
V: TRBV15

CDR3: CSARDTSGGLYEQYF
DNA: TGCAGTGCTAGAGACACTAGCGGGGGGCTATACGAGCAGTACTTC
size: -
D: TRBD2
J: TRBJ2-7
V: TRBV20-1

CDR3: CSAKRGPHTDTQYF
DNA: TGCAGTGCAAAGCGGGGGCCCCACACAGATACGCAGTATTTT
size: few
D: TRBD2
J: TRBJ2-3
V: TRBV20-1

CDR3: CASSLGTVTYEQYF
DNA: TGTGCCAGCAGCCTCGGGACGGTTACCTACGAGCAGTACTTC
size: -
D: -
J: TRBJ2-7
V: TRBV7-9